This TCR beta chain was profiled in a study of T cell responses to AZD1222 COVID-19 vaccine. Study results and caveats: The number of AZD1222 recipients seropositive at baseline was only five or six.

Profiling relied on immunoSEQ multiplex PCR, and the TCRdb table lists in-frame clones only, not all of them. The sample lists 90,000 to 150,000 clones, 92% occurring once. This clone was recorded a few times. As yet, its antigen is unknown. Germline V gene sequence: CDR1 SNHLY, CDR2 FYNNEI. V was trimmed by 2 bases and J by 8 bases, leaving 10 bases between them. This CDR3 has 14 amino acids. This TCR came from an adult who received the AZD1222 COVID-19 vaccine. The material sequenced was peripheral blood, taken 28 days after the second AZD1222 dose. The chain couples TRBV2 to TRBJ1-6, with D tentatively TRBD1 (6 bases). The CDR3 is CASSEQGLDSPLHF. CDR3 coding DNA: TGTGCCAGCAGTGAACAGGGGCTGGATTCACCCCTCCACTTT.